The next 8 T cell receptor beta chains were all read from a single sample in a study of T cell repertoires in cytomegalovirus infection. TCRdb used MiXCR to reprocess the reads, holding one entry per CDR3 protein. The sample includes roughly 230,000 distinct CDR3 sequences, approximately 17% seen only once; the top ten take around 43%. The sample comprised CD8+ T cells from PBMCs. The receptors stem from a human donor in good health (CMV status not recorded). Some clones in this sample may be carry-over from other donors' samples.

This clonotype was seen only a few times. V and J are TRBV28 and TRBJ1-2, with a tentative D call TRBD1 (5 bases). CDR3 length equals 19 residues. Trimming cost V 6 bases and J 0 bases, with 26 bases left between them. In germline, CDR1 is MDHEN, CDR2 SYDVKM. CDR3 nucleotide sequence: TGTGCCAGCAGCCCTCCCTGGGGGGACCTACTTTCAGCTAACTATGGCTACACCTTC. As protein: CASSPPWGDLLSANYGYTF.

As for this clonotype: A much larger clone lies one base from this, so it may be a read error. The DNA of the CDR3 is TGTGCCAACAGTGTGGGTGAGGCCAATCAGCCCCAGCATTTT. The encoded protein is CANSVGEANQPQHF. The chain couples TRBV12-3 or TRBV12-4 to TRBJ1-5; no reliable D call. The CDR3 contains 14 residues.

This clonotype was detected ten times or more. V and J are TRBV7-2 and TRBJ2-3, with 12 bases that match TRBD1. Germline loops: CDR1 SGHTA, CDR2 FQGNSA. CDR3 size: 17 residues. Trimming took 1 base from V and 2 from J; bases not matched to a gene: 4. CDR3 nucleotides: TGTGCCAGCAGCTTAGTTCGGGACAGGGGGCTCACAGATACGCAGTATTTT. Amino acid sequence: CASSLVRDRGLTDTQYF.

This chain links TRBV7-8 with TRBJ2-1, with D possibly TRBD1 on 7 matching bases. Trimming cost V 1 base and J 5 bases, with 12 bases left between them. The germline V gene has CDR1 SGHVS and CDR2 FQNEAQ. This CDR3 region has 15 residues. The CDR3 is CASSLEAGGHNEQFF. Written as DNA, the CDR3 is TGTGCCAGCAGCTTAGAGGCAGGGGGGCACAATGAGCAGTTCTTC. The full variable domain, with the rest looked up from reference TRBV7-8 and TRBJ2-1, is GAGVSQSPRYKVAKRGQDVALRCDPISGHVSLFWYQQALGQGPEFLTYFQNEAQLDKSGLPSDRFFAERPEGSVSTLKIQRTQQEDSAVYLCASSLEAGGHNEQFFGPGTRLTVL.

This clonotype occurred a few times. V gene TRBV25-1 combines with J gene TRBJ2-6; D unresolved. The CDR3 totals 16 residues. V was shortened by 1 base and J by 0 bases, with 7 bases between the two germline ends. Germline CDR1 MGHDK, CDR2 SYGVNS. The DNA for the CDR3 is TGTGCCAGCAGTGAATTTGAGTCCTCTGGGGCCAACGTCCTGACTTTC. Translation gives CASSEFESSGANVLTF.

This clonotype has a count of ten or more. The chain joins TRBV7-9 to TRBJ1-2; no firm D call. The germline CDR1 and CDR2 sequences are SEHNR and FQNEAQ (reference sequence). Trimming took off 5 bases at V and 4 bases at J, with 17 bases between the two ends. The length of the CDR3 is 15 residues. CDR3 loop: CASSPPWEPLYGYTF. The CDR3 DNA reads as TGTGCCAGCAGCCCGCCGTGGGAGCCTCTCTATGGCTACACCTTC.

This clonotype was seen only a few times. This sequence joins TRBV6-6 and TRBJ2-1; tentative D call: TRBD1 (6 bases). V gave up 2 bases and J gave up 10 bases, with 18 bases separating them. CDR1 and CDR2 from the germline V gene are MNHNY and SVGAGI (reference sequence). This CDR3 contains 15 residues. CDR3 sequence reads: CASSYGQGLAHEQFF. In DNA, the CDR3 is TGTGCCAGCAGTTACGGGCAGGGGTTAGCGCACGAGCAGTTCTTC.

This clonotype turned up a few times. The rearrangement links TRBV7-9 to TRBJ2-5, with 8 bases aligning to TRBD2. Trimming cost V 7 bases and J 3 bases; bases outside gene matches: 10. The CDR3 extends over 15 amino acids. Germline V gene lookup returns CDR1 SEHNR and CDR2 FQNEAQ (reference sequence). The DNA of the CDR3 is TGTGCCAGCACCAAACCGGGACTAGGAAAAGAGACCCAGTACTTC. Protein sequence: CASTKPGLGKETQYF.